What follows is one TCR beta chain and its context. Its antigen is still unknown. How the authors handled the data: Samples had a median of 95,638 TCRs, ranging 23,224 to 690,600. TCRdb re-called the RACE reads with MiXCR, one entry per CDR3 protein. The V and J calls reflect TCRdb's pipeline rather than the authors' work. The sample consists of roughly 250,000 distinct CDR3 sequences, 7% to 10% of them appearing once. The V end was cut by 3 bases, the J end by 3 bases, with 6 bases between. The CDR3 runs to 11 residues. The V gene's germline CDR1 is DFQATT and CDR2 SNEGSKA (reference sequence). These data are taken from a study of human T cells and chemical hapten exposure. Study-wide context: In the sensitization step, 2% DPC was placed on approximately 2 cm by approximately 2 cm of upper inner arm skin.

Time point meaning: pre-sensitization, week 0. Treatment in this sample: therapeutic diphenylcyclopropenone sensitization with weekly scalp DPC. The study, taken as a whole, reports: Relative to controls, expanded TCRs formed significantly more large CDR3 similarity clusters.

The clonotype was recovered from a woman aged 35 to 49 with alopecia areata. Some clones in this sample may be carry-over from other donors' samples. This specimen consisted of whole blood, obtained in connection with sensitization to the hapten diphenylcyclopropenone (DPC). The chain carries TRBV20-1 and TRBJ2-7; unclear D gene. The CDR3 bases are TGCAGTGCTAGGCCCAGCTACGAGCAGTACTTC. It specifies CSARPSYEQYF.